These 32 T cell receptor beta chains were sequenced from one sample in a study of T cells in localized non-small cell lung cancer. This table comes from immunoSEQ multiplex PCR, and its TCRdb copy is limited to in-frame clones, with some not included. The data show about 2,800 clones, roughly 25% seen once. The sample here was lung tumor tissue, taken before any cancer treatment. These TCRs come from a female donor of 60 years or more with stage III lung adenocarcinoma.

This clone was seen a few times. The rearrangement joins TRBV1 to TRBJ2-5; TRBD2 is the table's D call and was not checked against the DNA. TRBV1 is classified as a pseudogene. The CDR3 spans 16 residues. CDR3 region: CASSQSGLAGGETQYF. CDR3 sequence (DNA): TGCGCCAGCAGCCAATCGGGACTAGCGGGAGGAGAGACCCAGTACTTC.

By its share, this clone is medium-sized. The chain employs TRBV12-5 and TRBJ1-1, with D perhaps matching TRBD1 (5 bases). Trimming left V 6 bases short and J 2 bases short, with 16 bases between. Germline values: CDR1 LGHNT, CDR2 FRNRAP. The CDR3 runs 15 residues. The CDR3 DNA is TGTGCTAGTGGCCCCGACGGGGACGGAAACACTGAAGCTTTCTTT. This codes for CASGPDGDGNTEAFF.

The chain links TRBV19 to TRBJ1-4, with a tentative D call TRBD1 (5 bases). V lost 7 bases and J 8 bases, leaving 20 bases between the germline ends. Germline assignment: CDR1 LNHDA and CDR2 SQIVND (reference sequence). The CDR3 has 15 residues. The CDR3 DNA reads TGTGCCAGTAAAGAATCCCAGGGAGTCGGGGAAAAACTGTTTTTT. Translating gives CASKESQGVGEKLFF.

The sample holds a few counts of this clone. The rearrangement links TRBV11-3 to TRBJ1-2; 9 nucleotides line up with TRBD1. This CDR3 has 16 amino acids. Germline trimming cut 5 bases from V and 7 bases from J; bases unmatched to any gene: 14. Germline CDR1 and CDR2: SGHNT and YENEEA. CDR3 DNA sequence: TGTGCCAGCAGCCTCCGTCCCGGGACAGGGTTTGGTGGCTACACCTTC. Protein: CASSLRPGTGFGGYTF.

The chain is built from TRBV28 and TRBJ1-5; no clear D. Trimming took off 3 bases at V and 0 bases at J, with 3 bases between the two ends. Germline CDR1 MDHEN, CDR2 SYDVKM. This CDR3 comprises 13 residues. CDR3 DNA sequence: TGTGCCAGCAGTTTGTATAGCAATCAGCCCCAGCATTTT. Its translation is CASSLYSNQPQHF.

The chain combines TRBV9 with TRBJ2-1; TRBD2 is a possible D gene (6 bases). The V and J ends lost 0 bases and 9 bases respectively, with 10 bases between them. The CDR3 runs to 13 residues. Germline CDR1 and CDR2: SGDLS and YYNGEE. The CDR3 nucleotides are TGTGCCAGCAGCGTAGAATCGGAGGGTGAGCAGTTCTTC. This gives the protein CASSVESEGEQFF.

Within the sample, this clone is medium-sized. The chain recombines TRBV5-3 with TRBJ2-1; 8 bases fit TRBD1. TRBV5-3 is assigned to the ORF class and has an uncertain function. The CDR3 length is 17 residues. V trimming: 0 bases; J trimming: 2 bases; junction bases outside the gene matches: 7. CDR3 sequence (DNA): TGTGCCAGAAGCTTGGCCAGGGGGCCCCCCCCCTACAATGAGCAGTTCTTC. Translated, it gives CARSLARGPPPYNEQFF.

The chain employs TRBV14 and TRBJ2-7; D uncertain. Germline CDR1 reads SGHDN; CDR2 reads FVKESK. CDR3 length: 11 residues. Trimming removed 5 bases from V and 3 bases from J, with 5 bases in between. In nucleotides, the CDR3 is TGTGCCAGCAGCGCCAGCTACGAGCAGTACTTC. As protein: CASSASYEQYF.

This clone was picked up a small number of times. The chain uses TRBV10-3 and TRBJ2-7; 11 nucleotides align to TRBD1. Germline V gene data show CDR1 as ENHRY and CDR2 as SYGVKD. The CDR3 is 15 amino acids. Trimming at V came to 6 bases and at J to 6 bases, leaving 10 bases not matched to a gene. In DNA form, the CDR3 reads TGTGCCATCAGCTCCCCGGGACAGGGGGTGATCGAGCAGTACTTC. Encoded protein: CAISSPGQGVIEQYF.

The V gene is TRBV7-6, the J gene TRBJ1-5, with no clear D. The V end was cut by 3 bases, the J end by 1 base, with 10 bases between. The CDR3 extends over 15 amino acids. Germline V gives CDR1 SGHVS, CDR2 FNYEAQ. The CDR3 here is CASSLKGYSNQPQHF. In DNA form, the CDR3 reads TGTGCCAGCAGCTTGAAAGGATACAGCAATCAGCCCCAGCATTTT.

The genes are TRBV11-3 and TRBJ1-2; D is possibly TRBD1 (6 bases). The germline V gene has CDR1 SGHNT and CDR2 YENEEA. This CDR3 contains 15 residues. Trimming took 3 bases from V and 5 from J, leaving 16 bases between them. The CDR3 loop is CASSFPGVTGYGYTF. CDR3 nucleotide sequence: TGTGCCAGCAGCTTCCCAGGGGTTACAGGGTATGGCTACACCTTC.

This clone was seen a single time. This chain uses TRBV5-1 with TRBJ2-7, with 7 bases matching TRBD1. CDR3 size: 15 residues. V shed 3 bases and J 0 bases; nucleotides not matched to a gene: 6. CDR1 SGHRS and CDR2 YFSETQ come from the germline V gene. CDR3 amino acids: CASSSARGSSYEQYF. CDR3 DNA sequence: TGCGCCAGCAGCTCCGCCAGGGGGAGCTCCTACGAGCAGTACTTC. The whole variable domain, filled in from reference TRBV5-1 and TRBJ2-7, reads KAGVTQTPRYLIKTRGQQVTLSCSPISGHRSVSWYQQTPGQGLQFLFEYFSETQRNKGNFPGRFSGRQFSNSRSEMNVSTLELGDSALYLCASSSARGSSYEQYFGPGTRLTVT.

By share of the sample, this clone is medium-sized. V gene TRBV6-8 combines with J gene TRBJ2-1; 15 positions agree with TRBD2. This CDR3 contains 19 residues. Germline V lookup: CDR1 MNHGY, CDR2 SAAAGT. With 2 bases clipped from V and 7 bases from J, the junction kept 12 bases outside the gene matches. As DNA, the CDR3 is TGTGCCAGCAGTTACCTAGGACGTTTTGGACTAGCGGGAGGGAATGAGCAGTTCTTC. Its translation: CASSYLGRFGLAGGNEQFF.

The genes are TRBV4-1 and TRBJ1-3; D gene uncertain. The CDR3 covers 16 residues. Germline V gene sequence: CDR1 MGHRA, CDR2 YSYEKL. The ends were cut back, 0 bases at V and 7 bases at J, with 16 bases in the middle. The CDR3 loop reads CASSQDREGIMNTIYF. The CDR3 DNA reads TGCGCCAGCAGCCAAGATCGGGAAGGGATTATGAACACCATATATTTT.

The CDR3 coding sequence is TGTGCCAGCAGTGGCCCCCCCCGCGGCTCTGGAAACACCATATATTTT. Translating it yields CASSGPPRGSGNTIYF. The J gene is TRBJ1-3, the V gene TRBV28; D gene ambiguous. The germline V and J ends were trimmed by 5 bases and 0 bases, with 14 bases remaining between them. The CDR3 extends over 16 amino acids. Germline V CDR1 and CDR2: MDHEN, SYDVKM.

In this sample, this clone turned up a few times. This sequence joins TRBV19 and TRBJ1-1; TRBD1 agrees at 8 bases. CDR1 is LNHDA, CDR2 SQIVND, per germline (reference sequence). There are 12 residues in the CDR3. Trimming cost V 6 bases and J 7 bases; bases outside gene matches: 4. The CDR3 region is CASSTGTGEAFF. CDR3 nucleotide sequence: TGTGCCAGTAGCACCGGGACAGGTGAAGCTTTCTTT.

V gene TRBV6-8 combines with J gene TRBJ2-6; D is uncertain. This CDR3 has 15 residues. Between the trimmed V and J ends, which lost 4 bases and 2 bases, there was a span of 9 bases. Germline CDR1 reads MNHGY; CDR2 reads SAAAGT. CDR3 nucleotide sequence: TGTGCCAGCAGTTTTACCCCCCCTGGGGCCAACGTCCTGACTTTC. Translating it yields CASSFTPPGANVLTF.

This clone has more than one count but fewer than ten. The J gene is TRBJ2-7, the V gene TRBV6-8; 8 bases match TRBD1. This CDR3 comprises 15 residues. V trimming: 3 bases; J trimming: 7 bases; junction bases outside the gene matches: 11. Germline V gives CDR1 MNHGY, CDR2 SAAAGT. The CDR3 DNA sequence: TGTGCCAGCAGTTATTATCCGGGCAGGGGGCTGGAGCAGTACTTC. Protein sequence: CASSYYPGRGLEQYF.

This clone was seen a few times. The chain carries TRBV9 and TRBJ2-3; D gene unclear. The CDR3 runs 14 residues. Germline V gene data show CDR1 as SGDLS and CDR2 as YYNGEE. The V end was cut by 3 bases, the J end by 4 bases, with 12 bases between. This CDR3 is CASSGVPVADTQYF. Here the CDR3 DNA reads TGTGCCAGCAGCGGAGTTCCGGTTGCAGATACGCAGTATTTT.

This clone was observed once. The rearrangement links TRBV5-1 to TRBJ2-1, with TRBD2 matching 10 bases. There are 15 residues in the CDR3. The trim removed 0 bases at V and 8 bases at J, leaving 5 bases unmatched. CDR1 and CDR2 from the germline V gene are SGHRS and YFSETQ. The CDR3 region has the DNA TGCGCCAGCAGCTTGGTAGGACTAGCGGTCGATGAGCAGTTCTTC. Translating it yields CASSLVGLAVDEQFF.

This clone has only a few counts. The chain uses TRBV18 and TRBJ1-5, with D possibly being TRBD1 (5 bases). Germline V gives CDR1 KGHSH, CDR2 LQKENI. The CDR3 has 15 amino acids. V dropped 0 bases and J dropped 4 bases, with 10 bases sitting between them. The CDR3 protein is CASSPPGRSNQPQHF. CDR3 DNA sequence: TGTGCCAGCTCACCACCGGGACGGAGTAATCAGCCCCAGCATTTT.

This chain joins TRBV6-8 and TRBJ1-1; 7 positions agree with TRBD1. The CDR3 loop spans 15 amino acids. CDR1 and CDR2 from the germline V gene are MNHGY and SAAAGT. V lost 5 bases to trimming and J lost 4 bases; unmatched junction nucleotides: 10. The CDR3 reads CASSRQGWVGTEAFF. CDR3 coding DNA: TGTGCCAGCAGTCGACAGGGTTGGGTTGGCACTGAAGCTTTCTTT.

This sequence joins TRBV11-3 and TRBJ1-1, with D tentatively TRBD1 (5 bases). Germline assignment: CDR1 SGHNT and CDR2 YENEEA. Trimming removed 3 bases at V and 1 base at J, with 12 bases between. The CDR3 consists of 15 residues. The CDR3 sequence: CASSLGWTPNTEAFF. In DNA form, the CDR3 reads TGTGCCAGCAGCTTGGGATGGACACCGAACACTGAAGCTTTCTTT.

The genes are TRBV6-8 and TRBJ2-5; D remains unclear. Germline V gene lookup returns CDR1 MNHGY and CDR2 SAAAGT. The CDR3 runs 13 residues. The V and J ends lost 5 bases and 5 bases respectively, with 12 bases between them. The DNA of the CDR3 is TGTGCCAGCAGTGCCCCCCCACAGGAGACCCAGTACTTC. It is translated as CASSAPPQETQYF.

This clone ranks as medium-sized. The rearrangement joins TRBV11-3 to TRBJ2-1, with 12 bases aligning to TRBD2. The ends lost 5 bases at V and 0 bases at J; junction bases unmatched: 2. In germline, CDR1 is SGHNT, CDR2 YENEEA. This CDR3 is built from 16 residues. CDR3 protein: CASSPTSGSSYNEQFF. CDR3 DNA sequence: TGTGCCAGCAGCCCGACTAGCGGGAGCTCCTACAATGAGCAGTTCTTC. Full variable domain (outside the CDR3, taken from reference TRBV11-3 and TRBJ2-1): EAGVVQSPRYKIIEKKQPVAFWCNPISGHNTLYWYLQNLGQGPELLIRYENEEAVDDSQLPKDRFSAERLKGVDSTLKIQPAELGDSAVYLCASSPTSGSSYNEQFFGPGTRLTVL.

The V and J genes are TRBV5-1 and TRBJ2-2, with 10 bases aligning to TRBD1. The CDR3 contains 16 residues. Looked up from germline, CDR1 is SGHRS and CDR2 is YFSETQ. The J segment lost 4 bases and the V segment lost 2 bases, leaving 5 bases of the junction unmatched. For the CDR3, the DNA is TGCGCCAGCAGCTTCCGGGACAGGGGATCCACCGGGGAGCTGTTTTTT. Its translation is CASSFRDRGSTGELFF.

The genes are TRBV10-2 and TRBJ2-5; D gene unclear. The germline V gene has CDR1 WSHSY and CDR2 SAAADI. The length of the CDR3 is 12 residues. Trimming shortened V by 10 bases and J by 5 bases, and 14 bases separated the two germline ends. This CDR3 reads CATSTSGETQYF. DNA for the CDR3: TGCGCCACATCTACGAGTGGTGAGACCCAGTACTTC.

This clone was seen a few times. The chain links TRBV11-3 to TRBJ1-3; 8 nucleotides agree with TRBD1. Germline-derived CDR1 and CDR2 are SGHNT and YENEEA. The CDR3 runs 14 residues. V gave up 3 bases and J gave up 10 bases; unmatched junction bases: 8. The CDR3 sequence: CASSLGQERRTIYF. In DNA form, the CDR3 reads TGTGCCAGCAGCTTGGGACAGGAGAGACGAACCATATATTTT.

This chain uses TRBV28 with TRBJ2-2; D is unresolved. V lost 6 bases and J 6 bases, leaving 8 bases between the germline ends. This CDR3 contains 12 residues. Germline V gives CDR1 MDHEN, CDR2 SYDVKM. CDR3 in DNA: TGTGCCAGCAGCCTCCTTCCCGGGGAGCTGTTTTTT. Translating it yields CASSLLPGELFF.

By sample share, this clone is medium-sized. This chain uses TRBV6-8 with TRBJ1-1; D might be TRBD1 (5 bases). V was shortened by 2 bases and J by 4 bases, with 8 bases between the two germline ends. The germline V gene has CDR1 MNHGY and CDR2 SAAAGT. This CDR3 is 13 amino acids long. CDR3 nucleotides: TGTGCCAGCAGTTACGCCGGGGGCACTGAAGCTTTCTTT. Protein product: CASSYAGGTEAFF.

The rearrangement links TRBV18 to TRBJ2-3, with 8 bases lining up with TRBD1. Germline values: CDR1 KGHSH, CDR2 LQKENI. CDR3 size: 16 residues. V dropped 4 bases and J dropped 2; count of bases not matched to a gene: 8. The CDR3 is CASSQRQGPHTDTQYF. CDR3 in DNA: TGTGCCAGCTCACAGCGACAGGGGCCCCACACAGATACGCAGTATTTT.

In this sample, this clone turned up a few times. V is TRBV7-5 and J is TRBJ2-7; the table calls TRBD2, which could not be checked here. TRBV7-5 is shown as a pseudogene. This CDR3 contains 15 residues. CDR3 DNA: TGTGCCAGCAGCATCGGGACTAGGAGCTCCTACGAGCAGTACTTC. Residues: CASSIGTRSSYEQYF.